This T cell receptor beta chain was profiled in a study of T cell responses to AZD1222 COVID-19 vaccine. After removal of 7 bases from V and 4 bases from J, the junction contained 8 bases not matched to a gene. CDR3 length: 15 amino acids. CDR1 LGHNT and CDR2 FRNRAP come from the germline V gene. The data were produced by immunoSEQ multiplex PCR, yet TCRdb's version contains in-frame clones alone and is incomplete. The table includes 75,000 to 90,000 clones, roughly 85% detected once. Here the sequenced sample was peripheral blood, taken on day 0 of AZD1222 vaccination. The receptor comes from an adult in good health. J is TRBJ2-1 and V is TRBV12-5, with 9 bases that match TRBD1. CDR3 residues: CASAFGGQGYNEQFF. CDR3 sequence (DNA): TGTGCTAGTGCTTTCGGGGGACAGGGATACAATGAGCAGTTCTTC.